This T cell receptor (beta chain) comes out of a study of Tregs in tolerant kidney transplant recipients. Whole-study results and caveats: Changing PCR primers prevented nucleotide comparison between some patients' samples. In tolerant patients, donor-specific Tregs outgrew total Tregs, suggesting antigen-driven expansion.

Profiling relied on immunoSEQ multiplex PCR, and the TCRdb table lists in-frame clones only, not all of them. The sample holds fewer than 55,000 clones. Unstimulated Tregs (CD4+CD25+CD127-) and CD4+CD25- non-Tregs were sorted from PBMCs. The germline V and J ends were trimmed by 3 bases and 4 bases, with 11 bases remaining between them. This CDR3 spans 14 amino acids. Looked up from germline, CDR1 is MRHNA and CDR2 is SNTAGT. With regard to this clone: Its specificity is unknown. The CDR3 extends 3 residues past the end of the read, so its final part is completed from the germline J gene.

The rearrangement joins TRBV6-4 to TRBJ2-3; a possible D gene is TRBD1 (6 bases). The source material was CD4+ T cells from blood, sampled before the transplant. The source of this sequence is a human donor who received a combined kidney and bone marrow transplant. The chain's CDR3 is CASSEGGDPDTQYF. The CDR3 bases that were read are TGTGCCAGCAGTGAAGGGGGAGACCCAGATACG.